The sequence of this T cell receptor beta chain was determined in a study of T cell responses to AZD1222 COVID-19 vaccine. A remark on this clone: Its specificity is unknown.

Whole-study findings and limits: Clonal diversity was possibly underestimated; the donors were predominantly white British and more often female. Unmutated variant regions are reportedly the target of nearly half of TCRs that are spike-specific.

Libraries were prepared by immunoSEQ multiplex PCR; TCRdb keeps only in-frame clonotypes and omits some of them. The sample records about 180,000 clones, 90% to 95% being singletons. This TCR was sampled from an adult who received the MenACWY meningococcal vaccine as a control. The sequencing used peripheral blood, collected 28 days after the second dose of the MenACWY control vaccine.

This chain's CDR3 is CASSPSEGTYEQYF. As DNA, the CDR3 is TGTGCCAGCTCACCCTCGGAGGGGACCTACGAGCAGTACTTC. V gene TRBV18 combines with J gene TRBJ2-7, with D tentatively TRBD2 (6 bases). Germline CDR1 is KGHSH and CDR2 is LQKENI. The CDR3 spans 14 residues. The V and J ends lost 3 bases and 2 bases respectively, with 11 bases between them.